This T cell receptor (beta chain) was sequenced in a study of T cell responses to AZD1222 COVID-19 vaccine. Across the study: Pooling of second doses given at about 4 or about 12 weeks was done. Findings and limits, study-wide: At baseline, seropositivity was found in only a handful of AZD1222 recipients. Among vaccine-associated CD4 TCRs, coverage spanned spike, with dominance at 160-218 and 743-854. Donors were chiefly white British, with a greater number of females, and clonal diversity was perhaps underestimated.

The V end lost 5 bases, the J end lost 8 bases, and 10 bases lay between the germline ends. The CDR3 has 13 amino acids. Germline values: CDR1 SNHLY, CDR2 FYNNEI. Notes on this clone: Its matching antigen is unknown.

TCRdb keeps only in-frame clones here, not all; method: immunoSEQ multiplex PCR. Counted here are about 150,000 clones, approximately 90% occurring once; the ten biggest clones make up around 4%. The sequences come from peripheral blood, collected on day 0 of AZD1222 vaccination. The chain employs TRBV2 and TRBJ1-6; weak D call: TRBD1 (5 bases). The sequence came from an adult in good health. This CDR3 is CASSRDQYSPLHF. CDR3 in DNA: TGTGCCAGCAGTCGGGACCAGTATTCACCCCTCCACTTT.